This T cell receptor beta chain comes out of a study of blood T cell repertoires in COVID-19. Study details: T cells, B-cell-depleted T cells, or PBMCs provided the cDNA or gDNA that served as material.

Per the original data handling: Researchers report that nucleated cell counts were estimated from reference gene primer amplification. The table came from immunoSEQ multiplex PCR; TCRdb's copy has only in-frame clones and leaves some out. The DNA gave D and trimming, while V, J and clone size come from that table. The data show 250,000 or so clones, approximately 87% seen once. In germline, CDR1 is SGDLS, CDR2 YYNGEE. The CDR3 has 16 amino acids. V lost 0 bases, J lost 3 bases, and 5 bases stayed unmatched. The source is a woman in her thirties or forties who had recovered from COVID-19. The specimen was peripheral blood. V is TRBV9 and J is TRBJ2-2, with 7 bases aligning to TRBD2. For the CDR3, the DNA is TGTGCCAGCAGCGTAGACGCGGGGGACTACACCGGGGAGCTGTTTTTT. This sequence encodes CASSVDAGDYTGELFF.